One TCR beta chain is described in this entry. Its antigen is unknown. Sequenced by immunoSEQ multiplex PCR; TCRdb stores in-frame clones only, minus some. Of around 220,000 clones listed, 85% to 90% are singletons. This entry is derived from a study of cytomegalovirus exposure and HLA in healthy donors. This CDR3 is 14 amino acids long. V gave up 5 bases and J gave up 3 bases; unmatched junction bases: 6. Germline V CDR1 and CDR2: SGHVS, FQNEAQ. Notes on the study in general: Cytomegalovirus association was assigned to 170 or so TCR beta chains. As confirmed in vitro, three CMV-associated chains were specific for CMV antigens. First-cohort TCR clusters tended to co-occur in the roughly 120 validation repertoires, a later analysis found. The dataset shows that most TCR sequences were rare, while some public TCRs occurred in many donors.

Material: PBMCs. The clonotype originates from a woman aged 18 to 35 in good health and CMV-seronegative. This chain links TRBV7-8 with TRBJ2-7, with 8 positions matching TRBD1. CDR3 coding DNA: TGTGCCAGCAGCAGGGGACAGGTTTACTACGAGCAGTACTTC. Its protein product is CASSRGQVYYEQYF.